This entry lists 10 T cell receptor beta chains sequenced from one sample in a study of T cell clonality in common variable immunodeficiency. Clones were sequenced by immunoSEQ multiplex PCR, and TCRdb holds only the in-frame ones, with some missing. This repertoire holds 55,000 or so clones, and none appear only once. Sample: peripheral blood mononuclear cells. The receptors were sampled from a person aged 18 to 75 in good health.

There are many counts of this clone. CDR3 DNA (partial): TGTGCCAGCAGCCTTGTATTTTCCGGGACAGGAACCTACGAG. This codes for CASSLVFSGTGTYE. The full CDR3 reads CASSLVFSGTGTYEQYF. The chain has TRBV13 and TRBJ2-7; TRBD1 agrees at 8 bases. The missing CDR3 end, 3 residues past where the read stops, is filled in from the germline J gene. Germline CDR1 and CDR2: PRHDT and FYEKMQ (reference sequence). V lost 5 bases to trimming and J lost 2 bases; unmatched junction nucleotides: 14. The CDR3 is 17 residues long.

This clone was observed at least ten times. CDR3 sequence reads: CSARGAGAQYF. The part of the CDR3 DNA that was read is TGCAGTGCTAGGGGGGCGGGAGCG. V and J are TRBV20-1 and TRBJ2-3, with D maybe TRBD2 (7 bases). The read stops 3 residues short of the end of the CDR3; the missing end is completed from the germline J gene. The germline V gene encodes CDR1 DFQATT and CDR2 SNEGSKA (reference sequence). This CDR3 is built from 11 residues.

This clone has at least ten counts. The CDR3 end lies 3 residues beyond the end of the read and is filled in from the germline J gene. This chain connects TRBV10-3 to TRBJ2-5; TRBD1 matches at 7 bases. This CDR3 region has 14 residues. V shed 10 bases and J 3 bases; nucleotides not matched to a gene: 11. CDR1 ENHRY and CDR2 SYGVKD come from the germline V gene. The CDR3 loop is CATKTGTEKETQYF. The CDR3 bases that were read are TGTGCCACCAAGACCGGGACAGAAAAAGAGACC.

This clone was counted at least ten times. CDR3 DNA (partial): TGTGCCAGCAGCTTATTCGGGACTAGCGACAATGAG. Encoded protein: CASSLFGTSDNE. The full-length CDR3 reads as CASSLFGTSDNEQFF. This chain connects TRBV7-6 to TRBJ2-1, with 10 bases matching TRBD2. The CDR3 goes on 3 residues after the read ends, and that part is filled in from the germline J gene. The CDR3 is 15 residues long. Trimming cost V 2 bases and J 5 bases; bases outside gene matches: 3. Germline V gene data show CDR1 as SGHVS and CDR2 as FNYEAQ.

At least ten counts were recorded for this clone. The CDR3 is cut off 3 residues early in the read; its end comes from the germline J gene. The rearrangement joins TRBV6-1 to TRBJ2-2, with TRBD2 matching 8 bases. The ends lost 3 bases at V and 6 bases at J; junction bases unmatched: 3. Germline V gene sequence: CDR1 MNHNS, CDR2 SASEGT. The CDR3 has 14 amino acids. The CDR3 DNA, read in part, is TGTGCCAGCAGTGACGTTAGCGGGGCCGGGGAG. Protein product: CASSDVSGAGE. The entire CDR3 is CASSDVSGAGELFF.

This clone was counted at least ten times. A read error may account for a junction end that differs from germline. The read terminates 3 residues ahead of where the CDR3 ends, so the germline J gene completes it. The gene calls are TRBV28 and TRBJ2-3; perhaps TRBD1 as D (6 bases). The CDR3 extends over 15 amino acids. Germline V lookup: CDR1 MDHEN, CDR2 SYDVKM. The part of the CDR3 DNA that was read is TGTGCCAGCAGTTCCACGGACAAGACGACAGGTACG. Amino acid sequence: CASSSTDKTTGT. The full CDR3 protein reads CASSSTDKTTGTQYF.

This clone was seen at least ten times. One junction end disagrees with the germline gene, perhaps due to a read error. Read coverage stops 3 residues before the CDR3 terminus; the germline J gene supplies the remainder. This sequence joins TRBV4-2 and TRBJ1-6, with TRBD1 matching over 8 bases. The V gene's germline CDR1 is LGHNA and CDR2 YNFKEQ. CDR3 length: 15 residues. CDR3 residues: CASSQDRGSNSPLHF. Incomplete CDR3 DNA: TGCGCCAGCAGCCAAGACAGGGGTTCGAATTCACCC.

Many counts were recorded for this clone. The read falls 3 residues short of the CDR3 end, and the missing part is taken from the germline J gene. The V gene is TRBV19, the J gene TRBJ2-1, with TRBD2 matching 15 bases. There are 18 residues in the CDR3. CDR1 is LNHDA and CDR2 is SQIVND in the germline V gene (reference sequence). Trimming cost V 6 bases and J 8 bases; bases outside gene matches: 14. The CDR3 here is CASRSMGGLAGGAHEQFF. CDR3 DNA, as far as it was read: TGTGCCAGTAGATCCATGGGGGGACTAGCGGGAGGAGCGCATGAG.

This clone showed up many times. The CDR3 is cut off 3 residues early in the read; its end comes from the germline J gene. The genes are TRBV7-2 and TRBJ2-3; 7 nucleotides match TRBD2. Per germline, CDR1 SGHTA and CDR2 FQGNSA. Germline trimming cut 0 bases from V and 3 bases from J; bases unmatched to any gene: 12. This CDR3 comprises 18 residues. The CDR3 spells CASSLAVRAGARTDTQYF. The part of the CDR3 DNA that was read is TGTGCCAGCAGCTTAGCTGTTAGGGCGGGAGCTCGTACAGATACG.

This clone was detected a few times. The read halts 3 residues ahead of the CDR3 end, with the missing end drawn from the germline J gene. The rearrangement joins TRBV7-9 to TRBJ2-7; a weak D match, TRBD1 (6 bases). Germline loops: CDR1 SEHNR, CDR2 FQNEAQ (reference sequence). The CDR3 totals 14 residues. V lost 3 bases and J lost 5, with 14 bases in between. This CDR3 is CASSFPQGLDEQYF. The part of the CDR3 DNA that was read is TGTGCCAGCAGCTTCCCACAGGGTCTCGACGAG.